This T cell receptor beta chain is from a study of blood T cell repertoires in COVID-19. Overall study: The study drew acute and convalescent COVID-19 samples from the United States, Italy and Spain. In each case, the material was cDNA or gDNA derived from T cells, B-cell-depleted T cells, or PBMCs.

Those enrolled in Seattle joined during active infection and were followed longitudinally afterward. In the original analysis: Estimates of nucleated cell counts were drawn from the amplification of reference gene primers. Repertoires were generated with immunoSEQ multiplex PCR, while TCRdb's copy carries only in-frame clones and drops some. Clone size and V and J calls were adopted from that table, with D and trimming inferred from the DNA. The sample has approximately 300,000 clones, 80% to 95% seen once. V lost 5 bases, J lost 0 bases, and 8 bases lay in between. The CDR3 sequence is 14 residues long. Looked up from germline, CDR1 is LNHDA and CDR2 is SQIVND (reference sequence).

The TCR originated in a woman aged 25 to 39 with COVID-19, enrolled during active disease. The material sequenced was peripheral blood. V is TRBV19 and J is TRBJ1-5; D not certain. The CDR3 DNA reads TGTGCCAGTAGTCCGGGTTATAGCAATCAGCCCCAGCATTTT. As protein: CASSPGYSNQPQHF.